A selection of T cell receptor beta chains follows, all from one sample in a study of shared clonotypes between healthy human individuals. Here immunoSEQ multiplex PCR was the method, and the copy in TCRdb shows in-frame clones only, minus some. This table has nearly 2 million clones, about 95% appearing once. The sequenced sample was naive CD8+ T cells sorted from blood. The source of these receptors is a man between 18 and 35 years old in good health. Each CDR3 is given with its conserved first and last residue. The order of the fields is J gene, clone size, D gene, V gene, CDR3 DNA, CDR3 protein. The D gene is left open where the match is weak. Clone size is shown for a subset of rows, as once, few, many or a class of expanded clone.

j_call: TRBJ2-7
clone_size: once
d_call: TRBD1
v_call: TRBV14
cdr3_nt: TGTGCCAGCAGCCGGACCGGGACAGCCCAGGCGTACGAGCAGTACTTC
cdr3_aa: CASSRTGTAQAYEQYF

j_call: TRBJ2-2
clone_size: NA
d_call: TRBD2
v_call: TRBV6-1
cdr3_nt: TGTGCCAGCAGTGAAGTCTTGGGGACTAGCGAGACCGGGGAGCTGTTTTTT
cdr3_aa: CASSEVLGTSETGELFF

j_call: TRBJ1-2
clone_size: NA
d_call: NA
v_call: TRBV4-3
cdr3_nt: TGCGCCAGCAGCCAAATACAGGATAAGCTCTATGGCTACACCTTC
cdr3_aa: CASSQIQDKLYGYTF

j_call: TRBJ1-4
clone_size: NA
d_call: NA
v_call: TRBV7-9
cdr3_nt: TGTGCCAGCAGCCCCAGTGAAAAACTGTTTTTT
cdr3_aa: CASSPSEKLFF

j_call: TRBJ1-5
clone_size: NA
d_call: TRBD1
v_call: TRBV28
cdr3_nt: TGTGCCAGCAGGAACGGACAGGGTTTTGTCAATCAGCCCCAGCATTTT
cdr3_aa: CASRNGQGFVNQPQHF

j_call: TRBJ2-1
clone_size: NA
d_call: NA
v_call: TRBV9
cdr3_nt: TGTGCCAGCAGCGTAGACAGCGGCTACAATGAGCAGTTCTTC
cdr3_aa: CASSVDSGYNEQFF

j_call: TRBJ2-3
clone_size: NA
d_call: TRBD1
v_call: TRBV28
cdr3_nt: TGTGCCAGCAGCTCTCCGGTAGGGACAGGGGCGCGGTGGGAAGATACGCAGTATTTT
cdr3_aa: CASSSPVGTGARWEDTQYF

j_call: TRBJ1-2
clone_size: NA
d_call: NA
v_call: TRBV6-1
cdr3_nt: TGTGCCAGCAGTGAAGAAGAAAATAAGGGAATTCAAGGCTACACCTTC
cdr3_aa: CASSEEENKGIQGYTF

j_call: TRBJ2-7
clone_size: NA
d_call: NA
v_call: TRBV2
cdr3_nt: TGTGCCAGCAGTGAGGAGATTAACAGGGCCGGCGAGCAGTACTTC
cdr3_aa: CASSEEINRAGEQYF

j_call: TRBJ2-2
clone_size: NA
d_call: NA
v_call: TRBV4-1
cdr3_nt: TGCGCCAGCAGCCCTCGGGTCACCGGGGAGCTGTTTTTT
cdr3_aa: CASSPRVTGELFF

j_call: TRBJ2-7
clone_size: NA
d_call: TRBD2
v_call: TRBV23-1
cdr3_nt: TGCGCCAGCAGTCACCCTCCGGGGGGAAGCTCCTACGAGCAGTACTTC
cdr3_aa: CASSHPPGGSSYEQYF

j_call: TRBJ1-4
clone_size: NA
d_call: NA
v_call: TRBV10-3
cdr3_nt: TGTGCCATCAGTGAGTCGGTTAACGAAAAACTGTTTTTT
cdr3_aa: CAISESVNEKLFF

j_call: TRBJ1-2
clone_size: NA
d_call: NA
v_call: TRBV5-6
cdr3_nt: TGTGCCAGCAGCCCGGAATCTAACAGGGCTGGCTACACCTTC
cdr3_aa: CASSPESNRAGYTF

j_call: TRBJ1-1
clone_size: NA
d_call: NA
v_call: TRBV9
cdr3_nt: TGTGCCAGCAGCGTAGAAGGAACGGGCACTGAAGCTTTCTTT
cdr3_aa: CASSVEGTGTEAFF

j_call: TRBJ2-2
clone_size: NA
d_call: NA
v_call: TRBV5-4
cdr3_nt: TGTGCCAGCAGCTTAAGCACCGGGGAGCTGTTTTTT
cdr3_aa: CASSLSTGELFF

j_call: TRBJ2-5
clone_size: NA
d_call: NA
v_call: TRBV27
cdr3_nt: TGTGCCAGCAGGGATCATACCGGGACGCAGCAATCGTCCCAGTACTTC
cdr3_aa: CASRDHTGTQQSSQYF

j_call: TRBJ2-3
clone_size: NA
d_call: TRBD2
v_call: TRBV14
cdr3_nt: TGTGCCAGCAGCCAAGATCCTCCCGTACTAGCGGGAGGGTCAGATACGCAGTATTTT
cdr3_aa: CASSQDPPVLAGGSDTQYF

j_call: TRBJ1-6
clone_size: NA
d_call: NA
v_call: TRBV6-5
cdr3_nt: TGTGCCAGCAGTTACTCAGCAAATTCACCCCTCCACTTT
cdr3_aa: CASSYSANSPLHF

j_call: TRBJ1-2
clone_size: NA
d_call: NA
v_call: TRBV19
cdr3_nt: TGTGCCAGTAGTATCCAGGACACGGGCTATGGCTACACCTTC
cdr3_aa: CASSIQDTGYGYTF

j_call: TRBJ1-2
clone_size: NA
d_call: NA
v_call: TRBV9
cdr3_nt: TGTGCCAGCAGCGTGGAGGGGGGAGAAAACGGCTACACCTTC
cdr3_aa: CASSVEGGENGYTF

j_call: TRBJ2-2
clone_size: NA
d_call: NA
v_call: TRBV6-5
cdr3_nt: TGTGCCAGCAGTTACGCTAGCGCGGGCACCGGGGAGCTGTTTTTT
cdr3_aa: CASSYASAGTGELFF

j_call: TRBJ2-3
clone_size: NA
d_call: NA
v_call: TRBV2
cdr3_nt: TGTGCCAGCAGTGAAGCCTACGGAATCACAGATACGCAGTATTTT
cdr3_aa: CASSEAYGITDTQYF